Presented here are 5 T cell receptor beta chains from one specimen sequenced in a study of shared clonotypes between healthy human individuals. The naive CD8 population came from CD45RO-negative cells selected for CCR7, without terminally differentiated effector memory CD45RA+ cells. Sequencing was performed with immunoSEQ multiplex PCR; in TCRdb, only in-frame clones are kept and a portion is missing. The data show around 700,000 clones, with approximately 90% seen just once and 24% held by the top ten. Sequencing input: naive CD8+ T cells sorted from blood. The receptors stem from a man aged 25-45 years in good health.

This chain joins TRBV15 and TRBJ1-4; the D is unclear. From germline, CDR1 is LNHNV and CDR2 YYDKDF (reference sequence). This CDR3 region has 14 residues. V gave up 1 base and J gave up 10 bases, with 13 bases separating them. CDR3 sequence (DNA): TGTGCCACCAGCAGAGGGAGGAGTATTTCAAAACTGTTTTTT. Encoded protein: CATSRGRSISKLFF.

The DNA of the CDR3 is TGTGCCACCAAGACGACTCGCAATGAGCAGTTCTTC. Translation: CATKTTRNEQFF. This sequence joins TRBV15 and TRBJ2-1; D is undetermined. Germline CDR1 and CDR2: LNHNV and YYDKDF (reference sequence). Trimming left V 7 bases short and J 6 bases short, with 10 bases between. This CDR3 has 12 amino acids.

The J gene is TRBJ2-3, the V gene TRBV11-3, with TRBD2 matching over 13 bases. Germline CDR1 reads SGHNT; CDR2 reads YENEEA. V lost 5 bases to trimming and J lost 4 bases; unmatched junction nucleotides: 6. The length of the CDR3 is 16 residues. The CDR3 sequence is CASSPRLAGGSDTQYF. The CDR3 nucleotides are TGTGCCAGCAGCCCGCGACTAGCGGGAGGTTCAGATACGCAGTATTTT.

The chain is built from TRBV5-6 and TRBJ1-2; unclear D gene. Germline CDR1 SGHDT, CDR2 YYEEEE. The CDR3 runs 13 residues. The V end lost 2 bases, the J end lost 3 bases, and 8 bases lay between the germline ends. CDR3 sequence (DNA): TGTGCCAGCAGCTTCCGGGGTGACTATGGCTACACCTTC. It codes for CASSFRGDYGYTF.

This sequence joins TRBV6-1 and TRBJ1-4; D remains ambiguous. Looked up from germline, CDR1 is MNHNS and CDR2 is SASEGT. The CDR3 has 15 amino acids. V shed 4 bases and J shed 8 bases, with 17 bases lying between them. CDR3 loop: CASSAPDFPGEKLFF. The CDR3, as DNA: TGTGCCAGCAGTGCACCCGACTTCCCCGGGGAAAAACTGTTTTTT.